Given below is one T cell receptor (beta chain) in context. This sample is part of a study of CD8 T cells in Susac syndrome. Roughly 0.45 to 1 ug RNA was reverse transcribed with random hexamers. The immunoSEQ assay covered 54 Vbeta and 13 Jbeta segments for CDR3. TCRdb re-called the immunoSEQ multiplex PCR reads with MiXCR, one entry per CDR3 protein. Counted here are some 120,000 distinct CDR3 sequences, more than 80% occurring once; the ten biggest clones make up approximately 0.31%. TCR beta sequences were obtained from blood CD8+ and CD4+ T cells. Patients with stable or active relapsing-remitting disease, all of them treatment-naive, made up the multiple sclerosis controls. In contrast to the negatively isolated CD8+ and CD4+ T cells, TEMRA cells were FACS-enriched. Trimming pared 10 bases from V and 2 bases from J, leaving 15 bases between. The CDR3 runs to 14 residues. In germline, CDR1 is ENHRY, CDR2 SYGVKD.

Sequenced material: CD8+ T cells from PBMCs. The V gene is TRBV10-3, the J gene TRBJ1-5; TRBD1 is a possible D gene (5 bases). The sequence derives from a human donor with multiple sclerosis. The CDR3 DNA reads as TGTGCCACCCAACCCGTGGGGGGCAATCAGCCCCAGCATTTT. As protein: CATQPVGGNQPQHF.